The 17 T cell receptor beta chains below come from one sample, sequenced in a study of PD-L1 blockade in urothelial cancer. Here immunoSEQ multiplex PCR was the method, and the copy in TCRdb shows in-frame clones only, minus some. Here the sample spans roughly 56,000 clones, about 86% being singletons. Indicated time point: pretreatment peripheral blood. This specimen was PBMCs, taken around atezolizumab (anti-PD-L1) treatment. The receptor set was obtained from a man aged 55 to 69 with urothelial cancer.

This chain uses TRBV9 with TRBJ2-7, with 9 positions matching TRBD2. The CDR3 is 14 residues long. V trimming: 5 bases; J trimming: 6 bases; junction bases outside the gene matches: 9. Germline values: CDR1 SGDLS, CDR2 YYNGEE. The CDR3 is CASSRLAELGEQYF. CDR3 sequence (DNA): TGTGCCAGCAGTCGACTAGCGGAGCTGGGCGAGCAGTACTTC.

The gene calls are TRBV25-1 and TRBJ1-1; TRBD1 aligns across 7 bases. J gave up 1 base and V 3 bases, and 5 bases lay outside the gene matches. This CDR3 spans 15 amino acids. The germline gives CDR1 MGHDK, CDR2 SYGVNS. CDR3 sequence: CASSERGRRNTEAFF. Here the CDR3 DNA reads TGTGCCAGCAGTGAGAGGGGGCGCAGGAACACTGAAGCTTTCTTT.

This clone was observed a few times. The chain carries TRBV19 and TRBJ1-5; D is perhaps TRBD1 (6 bases). This CDR3 comprises 16 residues. Trimming stripped 2 bases from V and 4 bases from J, with 15 bases between. Per germline, CDR1 LNHDA and CDR2 SQIVND (reference sequence). The CDR3 DNA is TGTGCCAGTAGTATAACAGGGTCTTACGGTAATCAGCCCCAGCATTTT. Its translation: CASSITGSYGNQPQHF.

J is TRBJ2-7 and V is TRBV4-1; D remains unclear. The CDR3 covers 15 residues. Germline loops: CDR1 MGHRA, CDR2 YSYEKL. Trimming shortened V by 1 base and J by 0 bases, and 10 bases separated the two germline ends. Written as DNA, the CDR3 is TGCGCCAGCAGCCAAGCCTCCAGGTCCTCCTACGAGCAGTACTTC. It translates to CASSQASRSSYEQYF.

The V call is TRBV4-1, the J call TRBJ2-4, with D tentatively TRBD1 (6 bases). Germline loops: CDR1 MGHRA, CDR2 YSYEKL. The CDR3 runs 17 residues. Trimming removed 3 bases at V and 5 bases at J, with 20 bases between. The CDR3 region is CASSHPGTPGDQNIQYF. In DNA, the CDR3 is TGCGCCAGCAGCCACCCCGGGACACCAGGGGACCAAAACATTCAGTACTTC.

This clone was recorded only once. V gene TRBV5-1 combines with J gene TRBJ1-1, with 7 bases matching TRBD1. The germline V gene has CDR1 SGHRS and CDR2 YFSETQ. V lost 0 bases to trimming and J lost 8 bases; unmatched junction nucleotides: 4. This CDR3 is 13 amino acids long. The CDR3 reads CASSLGPTGEAFF. Here the CDR3 DNA reads TGCGCCAGCAGCTTGGGGCCGACAGGGGAAGCTTTCTTT.

This clone was counted once. J is TRBJ1-2 and V is TRBV10-2; D is unclear. The V gene's germline CDR1 is WSHSY and CDR2 SAAADI. Trimming stripped 7 bases from V and 0 bases from J, with 12 bases between. The CDR3 extends over 14 amino acids. CDR3 nucleotide sequence: TGCGCCAGCACCGAGGGTGGGACTAACTATGGCTACACCTTC. It encodes CASTEGGTNYGYTF.

The gene calls are TRBV6-1 and TRBJ1-4, with 8 bases that match TRBD1. CDR3 size: 15 residues. In germline, CDR1 is MNHNS, CDR2 SASEGT. V gave up 2 bases and J gave up 5 bases; unmatched junction bases: 4. CDR3 residues: CASSEPGQENEKLFF. CDR3 nucleotide sequence: TGTGCCAGCAGTGAACCGGGACAGGAAAATGAAAAACTGTTTTTT.

The rearrangement joins TRBV19 to TRBJ2-7, with 10 bases that match TRBD2. V gave up 4 bases and J gave up 1 base; unmatched junction bases: 4. This CDR3 has 15 residues. Germline CDR1 is LNHDA and CDR2 is SQIVND (reference sequence). As DNA, the CDR3 is TGTGCCAGTAGTAGCCTAGCGGGAGTTTCCTACGAGCAGTACTTC. Protein product: CASSSLAGVSYEQYF.

This clone was observed a few times. The chain recombines TRBV4-1 with TRBJ1-2; 8 bases line up with TRBD1. Germline CDR1 MGHRA, CDR2 YSYEKL. Trimming cost V 1 base and J 7 bases; bases outside gene matches: 8. The length of the CDR3 is 15 residues. The DNA of the CDR3 is TGCGCCAGCAGCCAAGCGGACAGGGAGATCAGTGGCTACACCTTC. It codes for CASSQADREISGYTF.

This chain links TRBV9 with TRBJ1-1; 8 positions match TRBD1. Germline CDR1 reads SGDLS; CDR2 reads YYNGEE. CDR3 length equals 14 residues. V gave up 0 bases and J gave up 5 bases; unmatched junction bases: 3. DNA of the CDR3: TGTGCCAGCAGCGTAGGTACAGGGGGAACTGAAGCTTTCTTT. Protein product: CASSVGTGGTEAFF. The entire variable domain, with the rest obtained from reference TRBV9 and TRBJ1-1, is as follows: DSGVTQTPKHLITATGQRVTLRCSPRSGDLSVYWYQQSLDQGLQFLIQYYNGEERAKGNILERFSAQQFPDLHSELNLSSLELGDSALYFCASSVGTGGTEAFFGQGTRLTVV.

The CDR3 spells CASSFTSGGGNEQFF. As DNA, the CDR3 is TGCGCCAGCAGCTTTACTAGCGGGGGGGGTAATGAGCAGTTCTTC. The chain uses TRBV5-1 and TRBJ2-1, with 13 nucleotides matching TRBD2. In germline, CDR1 is SGHRS, CDR2 YFSETQ. Germline trimming cut 2 bases from V and 7 bases from J; bases unmatched to any gene: 3. The CDR3 is 15 amino acids.

The chain joins TRBV18 to TRBJ2-7, with a weak D call TRBD1 (7 bases). The V and J ends lost 3 bases and 2 bases respectively, with 17 bases between them. The CDR3 extends over 16 amino acids. The germline gives CDR1 KGHSH, CDR2 LQKENI. CDR3 amino acids: CASSPQETGRTYEQYF. The DNA for the CDR3 is TGTGCCAGCTCACCTCAGGAGACAGGGAGGACCTACGAGCAGTACTTC.

The CDR3 coding sequence is TGTGCCAGCAGTTTAGACGGGCGTCGGGGGTATCAGCCCCAGCATTTT. Its protein is CASSLDGRRGYQPQHF. The chain has TRBV27 and TRBJ1-5; D perhaps matches TRBD1 (5 bases). Between the trimmed V and J ends, which lost 2 bases and 5 bases, there was a span of 16 bases. The CDR3 totals 16 residues. In germline, CDR1 is MNHEY, CDR2 SMNVEV (reference sequence).

The CDR3 is CASSDGTGNNSPLHF. Written as DNA, the CDR3 is TGTGCCAGCAGCGACGGGACAGGAAATAATTCACCCCTCCACTTT. V and J are TRBV7-6 and TRBJ1-6, with 8 nucleotides matching TRBD1. V shed 5 bases and J 5 bases; nucleotides not matched to a gene: 5. The CDR3 consists of 15 residues. The germline CDR1 and CDR2 sequences are SGHVS and FNYEAQ.

This chain links TRBV19 with TRBJ1-1, with D perhaps TRBD1 (5 bases). The germline gives CDR1 LNHDA, CDR2 SQIVND (reference sequence). Trimming removed 4 bases at V and 4 bases at J, with 16 bases between. This CDR3 contains 15 residues. The CDR3 region is CASSTWGPRGTEAFF. In DNA form, the CDR3 reads TGTGCCAGTAGTACCTGGGGACCGCGGGGCACTGAAGCTTTCTTT.

The V and J genes are TRBV5-5 and TRBJ2-3; 9 positions match TRBD1. Germline CDR1 is SGHKS and CDR2 is YYEKEE (reference sequence). V shed 1 base, J shed 1 base, and the junction held 1 base outside the gene matches. The CDR3 spans 15 residues. CDR3 in DNA: TGTGCCAGCAGCTTGACAGGGGGCGGCACAGATACGCAGTATTTT. Translation: CASSLTGGGTDTQYF.